This T cell receptor (beta chain) was sequenced in a study of OX40 agonist ivuxolimab in advanced cancers. Overall study: Among those enrolled, mean age was about 62 years (range 23 to 79) and about 81% were male. Past anti-PD-1, anti-PD-L1 or anti-CTLA-4 therapy was accepted, and around 40% had received some.

Profiled with immunoSEQ multiplex PCR; TCRdb holds only in-frame clones, not every one. The sample includes some 81,000 clones, over 70% of them seen just once. With V trimmed by 6 bases and J by 2 bases, 1 base remained unmatched. CDR1 and CDR2 from the germline V gene are SGHRS and YFSETQ. The CDR3 runs to 12 residues. Sample: CD4+ or CD8+ T cells sorted from blood, taken in a trial of the OX40 agonist ivuxolimab. This receptor was obtained from an adult with an advanced solid tumor such as melanoma, head and neck, liver or kidney cancer. The chain has TRBV5-1 and TRBJ2-5, with 7 bases identical to TRBD1. CDR3 bases: TGCGCCAGCAAACAGGGGCAAGAGACCCAGTACTTC. This gives the protein CASKQGQETQYF.